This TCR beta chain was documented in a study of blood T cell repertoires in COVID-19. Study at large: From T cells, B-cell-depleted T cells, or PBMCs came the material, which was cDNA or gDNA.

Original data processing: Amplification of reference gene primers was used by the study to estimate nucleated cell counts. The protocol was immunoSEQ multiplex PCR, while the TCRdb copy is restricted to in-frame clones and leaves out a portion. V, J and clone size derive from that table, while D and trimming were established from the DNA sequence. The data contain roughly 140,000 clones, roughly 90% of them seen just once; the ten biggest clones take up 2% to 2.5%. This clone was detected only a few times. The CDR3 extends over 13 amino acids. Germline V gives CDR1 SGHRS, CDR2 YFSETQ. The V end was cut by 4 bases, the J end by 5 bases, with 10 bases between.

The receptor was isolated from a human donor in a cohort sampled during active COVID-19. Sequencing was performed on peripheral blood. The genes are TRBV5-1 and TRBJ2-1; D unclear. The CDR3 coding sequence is TGCGCCAGCAGCATAGCTTATCACAATGAGCAGTTCTTC. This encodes CASSIAYHNEQFF.